The entry that follows covers one T cell receptor beta chain sequence. The target antigen is unknown. This sample was taken from a study of beta chain features in type 1 diabetes. Expressed TCRB transcripts got sequenced, as all isolated RNA was reverse transcribed. The protocol was immunoSEQ multiplex PCR, while the TCRdb copy is restricted to in-frame clones and leaves out a portion. This sample has 300,000 to 350,000 clones, with roughly 13% found just once. Whole-study results and caveats: Compared with healthy donors, patients appeared to share more similar naive, central memory and regulatory TCRB repertoires. Among patients with Type 1 diabetes, TCRB CDR3s were moderately but significantly shorter in every one of the four CD4+ subsets.

Germline CDR1 and CDR2: MDHEN and SYDVKM. V was pared by 7 bases and J by 8 bases, with 18 bases between. The CDR3 extends over 14 amino acids. This TCR came from a woman in her late teens or twenties with type 1 diabetes. This chain links TRBV28 with TRBJ1-5; tentative D call: TRBD1 (5 bases). Sample: naive CD4+ T cells from blood. The CDR3 here is CASKPPGGMEPQHF. The CDR3 DNA follows: TGTGCCAGCAAACCACCCGGGGGAATGGAGCCCCAGCATTTT.